The T cell receptor (beta chain) described here comes from a study of blood T cell repertoires in COVID-19. Germline V CDR1 and CDR2: DFQATT, SNEGSKA (reference sequence). This CDR3 contains 14 residues. V lost 3 bases, J lost 3 bases, and 6 bases stayed unmatched. Produced via immunoSEQ multiplex PCR; TCRdb's table is partial and in-frame only. This repertoire shows about 130,000 clones, 85% found once; its top ten account for roughly a quarter. The TCR comes from a woman older than 75 with acute or convalescent COVID-19. V and J are TRBV20-1 and TRBJ1-2, with 8 bases that match TRBD1. The sequenced sample consisted of peripheral blood. The CDR3, as DNA: TGCAGTGCTAGTATACAGGGGGGAGACTATGGCTACACCTTC. Its protein product is CSASIQGGDYGYTF.